Listed below are T cell receptor beta chains from one sample, sequenced in a study of neurological immune-mediated disorders. TCRdb re-derived calls from the 5' RACE reads in MiXCR, one entry per CDR3 protein. The table has more than 25,000 distinct CDR3 sequences, 9% to 14% seen once; the top ten hold 5.8%. Sequencing was performed on PBMCs. The receptors originated from an older woman in good health. Both conserved end residues are part of each CDR3.

length: 13
J: TRBJ1-4
V: TRBV14
CDR3: CASSQVPGEKLFF

length: 16
J: TRBJ1-3
V: TRBV5-6
CDR3: CASSLEGLFSGNTIYF

length: 13
J: TRBJ1-5
V: TRBV6-2/TRBV6-3
CDR3: CASRTYSNQPQHF

length: 18
J: TRBJ1-2
V: TRBV5-1
CDR3: CASSLAADTGLWNYGYTF

length: 13
J: TRBJ2-5
V: TRBV29-1
CDR3: CSVEGRELETQYF

length: 14
J: TRBJ2-5
V: TRBV19
CDR3: CASNKNPRQETQYF

length: 16
J: TRBJ1-1
V: TRBV4-1
CDR3: CASSLGTDTLNTEAFF

length: 13
J: TRBJ2-7
V: TRBV11-2
CDR3: CASSLGTVYEQYF

length: 16
J: TRBJ2-5
V: TRBV7-2
CDR3: CASRTVSGGLQETQYF

length: 16
J: TRBJ2-4
V: TRBV7-2
CDR3: CASSMTGGVAKNIQYF

length: 16
J: TRBJ2-3
V: TRBV12-3/TRBV12-4
CDR3: CASSPRDRGWADTQYF

length: 12
J: TRBJ2-1
V: TRBV7-6
CDR3: CASSSTTGGQFF

length: 14
J: TRBJ2-5
V: TRBV20-1
CDR3: CSAGETVLQETQYF

length: 14
J: TRBJ2-2
V: TRBV6-5
CDR3: CASRWYRLSGELFF

length: 12
J: TRBJ2-5
V: TRBV29-1
CDR3: CSVEGRQETQYF

length: 14
J: TRBJ1-3
V: TRBV20-1
CDR3: CSAALGGSGNTIYF

length: 15
J: TRBJ2-1
V: TRBV29-1
CDR3: CSVPELAGVYNEQFF

length: 13
J: TRBJ2-2
V: TRBV6-5
CDR3: CASSYSGTGELFF

length: 16
J: TRBJ2-6
V: TRBV7-9
CDR3: CASSPWAGDGANVLTF

length: 14
J: TRBJ1-6
V: TRBV27
CDR3: CASSLVRRDSPLHF